The clone carrying this T cell receptor delta chain was counted between two and nine times. Its antigen remains unidentified. At one end, the junction sequence differs from germline, possibly due to a read error. Extracted RNA was reverse transcribed into cDNA. CDR3 amplicons came from multiplex PCR with pooled V-gene forward and constant-region reverse primers. TCRdb reanalyzed the multiplex PCR reads using CATT. Here the sample spans about 25,000 delta-chain clones, nearly 7.5% being singletons. The data are from a study of Vδ1+ human thymocytes. Germline values: CDR1 TSWWSYY, CDR2 QGS. The CDR3 is 21 amino acids. Whole-study results and caveats: Highly polyclonal TRG and TRD repertoires with Gaussian CDR3 length distributions appeared in thymus.

Thymocytes were sorted as CD3+ TCRVdelta1+ TCRVdelta2- after alphabeta T cell depletion. Material for sequencing was Vdelta1+ gamma-delta thymocytes from the thymus. Sample subset: FACS-sorted CD3+ TCRalphabeta- TCRVdelta1+ TCRVdelta2- thymocytes. This clonotype was obtained from a girl younger than two who had congenital heart surgery. The J gene is TRDJ1, the V gene TRDV1; possible D gene TRDD3, 5 bases. CDR3 residues: CALGGPYLREGTGTYTAKLIF. The CDR3 DNA follows: TGTGCTCTTGGGGGGCCGTATCTACGTGAGGGTACTGGAACGTACACCGCTAAACTCATCTTT.